The 23 T cell receptor beta chains below come from one sample, sequenced in a study of regulatory T cells in long-lasting Graves disease. This sample's time point: persistent/refractory GD, antithyroid drugs over 5 years with positive TRAb. Following extraction of RNA from PBMCs, that RNA was used to make the TCR library. Building of the TCR beta libraries involved iRepertoire HTBI primers and Arm-PCR of CDR3 regions. MiXCR, run by TCRdb on the multiplex PCR reads, gives a single entry per CDR3 protein. The table records over 650,000 distinct CDR3 sequences, approximately 29% of them present only once. The material sequenced was peripheral blood mononuclear cells (PBMCs), taken when the disease was refractory, from a patient treated with antithyroid drugs. These receptors all stem from a female donor with Graves disease.

This chain links TRBV10-3 with TRBJ1-1; a weak D match, TRBD1 (6 bases). V was clipped by 7 bases and J by 3 bases, with 18 bases between them. The CDR3 runs 15 residues. CDR1 is ENHRY, CDR2 SYGVKD, per germline. CDR3 nucleotides: TGTGCCATCACCGGGGGGCGAGGCACGGACACTGAAGCTTTCTTT. This sequence encodes CAITGGRGTDTEAFF.

With regard to this clonotype: This may stem from a read error, because a much larger clone lies one nucleotide away. CDR3 nucleotide sequence: TGTGCCAGCAGCGTTCTGAGTGGGGTCGATCAGCCCCAGCATTTT. This encodes CASSVLSGVDQPQHF. The rearrangement links TRBV28 to TRBJ1-5, with D unclear. Germline CDR1 MDHEN, CDR2 SYDVKM. This CDR3 comprises 15 residues. Between the trimmed V and J ends, which lost 6 bases and 5 bases, there was a span of 17 bases.

V gene TRBV29-1 combines with J gene TRBJ2-5, with D perhaps assigned TRBD1 or TRBD2 (5 bases each). This CDR3 comprises 14 residues. Per germline, CDR1 SQVTM and CDR2 ANQGSEA. Trimming stripped 6 bases from V and 5 bases from J, with 19 bases between. The CDR3 DNA reads TGCAGCGTCGCCGCCAGGGCCAGAGGGGAGACCCAGTACTTC. Translation gives CSVAARARGETQYF.

This clonotype was picked up a small number of times. The chain joins TRBV29-1 to TRBJ1-2; TRBD1 aligns across 7 bases. J lost 4 bases, V lost 4 bases, and 3 bases had no gene match. This CDR3 has 12 amino acids. The V gene's germline CDR1 is SQVTM and CDR2 ANQGSEA. The CDR3, as DNA: TGCAGCGTTGGGGGGGACAGCTATGGCTACACCTTC. Encoded protein: CSVGGDSYGYTF.

This chain uses TRBV6-1 with TRBJ1-4; D may be TRBD1 (6 bases). CDR3 length equals 15 residues. CDR1 is MNHNS, CDR2 SASEGT, per germline. Trimming removed 5 bases from V and 7 bases from J, with 17 bases in between. The CDR3 DNA sequence: TGTGCCAGCAGTCCCCCCGGGGGGGGCAGTGAAAAACTGTTTTTT. Its translation: CASSPPGGGSEKLFF.

The table lists this clonotype with many counts. The chain couples TRBV2 to TRBJ1-1, with a tentative D call TRBD1 (6 bases). Germline V gives CDR1 SNHLY, CDR2 FYNNEI. The CDR3 has 14 residues. The CDR3 DNA is TGTGCAGCAGTGGGGGGGGGCGAATGGACTGAAGCTTTCTTT. This sequence encodes CAAVGGGEWTEAFF.

V and J are TRBV5-1 and TRBJ2-2; a weak D match, TRBD1 (5 bases). V was shortened by 0 bases and J by 7 bases, with 13 bases between the two germline ends. This CDR3 has 15 residues. Looked up from germline, CDR1 is SGHRS and CDR2 is YFSETQ. The CDR3 is CASSLVAGMVGELFF. CDR3 coding DNA: TGCGCCAGCAGCTTGGTGGCAGGGATGGTCGGGGAGCTGTTTTTT. Full variable domain (remainder filled in from reference TRBV5-1 and TRBJ2-2): KAGVTQTPRYLIKTRGQQVTLSCSPISGHRSVSWYQQTPGQGLQFLFEYFSETQRNKGNFPGRFSGRQFSNSRSEMNVSTLELGDSALYLCASSLVAGMVGELFFGEGSRLTVL.

This clonotype was seen a handful of times. This rearrangement joins TRBV27 to TRBJ2-7; 8 nucleotides align to TRBD2. CDR3 length: 16 residues. Germline CDR1 reads MNHEY; CDR2 reads SMNVEV (reference sequence). V shed 2 bases and J 0 bases; nucleotides not matched to a gene: 6. The chain's CDR3 is CASSLAGGLGSYEQYF. The DNA of the CDR3 is TGTGCCAGCAGTTTAGCGGGAGGCCTTGGCTCCTACGAGCAGTACTTC.

The chain couples TRBV6-5 to TRBJ1-2; D gene unclear. Germline V CDR1 and CDR2: MNHEY, SVGAGI. V dropped 4 bases and J dropped 2 bases, with 14 bases sitting between them. CDR3 length: 15 residues. The CDR3 sequence: CASSSAGGGNYGYTF. Written as DNA, the CDR3 is TGTGCCAGCAGTTCCGCGGGAGGCGGGAACTATGGCTACACCTTC.

Notes on this clonotype: A much larger clone lies one base from this, so it may be a read error. The DNA is omitted, as the CDR3 cannot be located on it reliably, and the CDR3 follows TCRdb's listing. The chain combines TRBV12-3 or TRBV12-4 with TRBJ1-2; TRBD1 was called by the table and not checked on the DNA. Including both end residues, the CDR3 is 14 amino acids long. CDR3 in amino acids: CASSFGGGAYGCTF.

This chain links TRBV6-1 with TRBJ1-1; 8 positions agree with TRBD1. Germline assignment: CDR1 MNHNS and CDR2 SASEGT. Germline trimming cut 7 bases from V and 0 bases from J; bases unmatched to any gene: 4. The CDR3 sequence is 14 residues long. CDR3 amino acids: CASNDRGMNTEAFF. CDR3 coding DNA: TGTGCCAGCAACGACAGGGGCATGAACACTGAAGCTTTCTTT.

This rearrangement joins TRBV12-3 or TRBV12-4 to TRBJ2-1, with D perhaps being TRBD1 or TRBD2 (5 bases each). V shed 6 bases and J shed 0 bases, with 15 bases lying between them. The CDR3 has 16 residues. This CDR3 is CASSLFGTGSYNEQFF. CDR3 sequence (DNA): TGTGCCAGCAGCCTCTTCGGGACGGGCTCCTACAATGAGCAGTTCTTC.

As regards this clonotype: The junction departs from the called germline gene at one end, perhaps through a read error. This rearrangement joins TRBV2 to TRBJ1-3, with D uncertain. CDR1 is SNHLY and CDR2 is FYNNEI in the germline V gene. The CDR3 runs to 16 residues. The CDR3 region has the DNA TGTGCCAGCAGCGAAGGTGGCAGTCGCTCTGGAAACACCATATATTTT. Its translation is CASSEGGSRSGNTIYF.

This clonotype was counted between two and nine times. The chain couples TRBV10-2 to TRBJ1-1; D gene unclear. The CDR3 loop spans 15 amino acids. From germline, CDR1 is WSHSY and CDR2 SAAADI. V gave up 2 bases and J gave up 4 bases, with 14 bases separating them. The CDR3 region has the DNA TGCGCCAGCAGTGAGATAGGGAAATTGGGCACTGAAGCTTTCTTT. Protein sequence: CASSEIGKLGTEAFF.

This chain links TRBV6-2 or TRBV6-3 with TRBJ1-1; 8 nucleotides line up with TRBD1. The CDR3 has 17 residues. Germline-derived CDR1 and CDR2 are MNHEY and SVGEGT. V shed 7 bases and J 1 base; nucleotides not matched to a gene: 14. The CDR3 is CASTPGGYRDRNTEAFF. DNA of the CDR3: TGTGCCAGCACCCCAGGGGGCTACAGGGATCGGAACACTGAAGCTTTCTTT.

This clonotype was picked up many times. The rearrangement uses TRBV28 and TRBJ1-1; TRBD1 matches 11 bases. V shed 1 base, J shed 5 bases, and the junction held 3 bases outside the gene matches. Germline lookup yields CDR1 MDHEN and CDR2 SYDVKM. This CDR3 has 15 amino acids. CDR3 coding DNA: TGTGCCAGCAGTTTATCCGGGACAGGGGGAACTGAAGCTTTCTTT. Translating gives CASSLSGTGGTEAFF.

V is TRBV10-3 and J is TRBJ1-2, with 8 nucleotides matching TRBD1. V dropped 5 bases and J dropped 3; count of bases not matched to a gene: 5. Per the germline V gene, CDR1 is ENHRY and CDR2 is SYGVKD. The CDR3 is 14 residues long. CDR3 protein: CAISLDRDDYGYTF. CDR3 nucleotides: TGTGCCATCAGTTTGGACAGGGACGACTATGGCTACACCTTC.

In this sample, this clonotype turned up a few times. The gene calls are TRBV12-3 or TRBV12-4 and TRBJ2-7; a weak D match, TRBD2 (6 bases). Trimming left V 7 bases short and J 7 bases short, with 20 bases between. CDR3 length: 14 residues. CDR3 residues: CASKKTAGFGEQYF. The CDR3 nucleotides are TGTGCCAGCAAAAAGACCGCGGGGTTCGGGGAGCAGTACTTC.

This clonotype was recorded at least ten times. This sequence joins TRBV29-1 and TRBJ1-1; D is uncertain. The CDR3 consists of 17 residues. Germline V gene data show CDR1 as SQVTM and CDR2 as ANQGSEA. The V end lost 1 base, the J end lost 1 base, and 19 bases lay between the germline ends. The CDR3 here is CSVEAPVGRPSNTEAFF. CDR3 nucleotide sequence: TGCAGCGTTGAAGCCCCGGTTGGGCGCCCCTCGAACACTGAAGCTTTCTTT. Looking up the rest from reference TRBV29-1 and TRBJ1-1 gives the full variable domain: SAVISQKPSRDICQRGTSLTIQCQVDSQVTMMFWYRQQPGQSLTLIATANQGSEATYESGFVIDKFPISRPNLTFSTLTVSNMSPEDSSIYLCSVEAPVGRPSNTEAFFGQGTRLTVV.

The gene calls are TRBV10-3 and TRBJ2-4; D is unresolved. The CDR3 is 12 residues long. The germline V and J ends were trimmed by 4 bases and 6 bases, with 7 bases remaining between them. The germline CDR1 and CDR2 sequences are ENHRY and SYGVKD. The DNA of the CDR3 is TGTGCCATCAGTGGCGGCGGAAACATTCAGTACTTC. Translating it yields CAISGGGNIQYF.

This clonotype was counted at least ten times. The V gene is TRBV12-3 or TRBV12-4, the J gene TRBJ2-7; D ambiguous. Trimming stripped 7 bases from V and 5 bases from J, with 15 bases between. CDR3 size: 13 residues. CDR3 amino acids: CASKSNAAHEQYF. The DNA for the CDR3 is TGTGCCAGCAAGTCTAACGCCGCCCACGAGCAGTACTTC.

Turning to this clonotype: A much larger clone is a single base away; this may be a read error. This chain uses TRBV6-1 with TRBJ1-6, with a possible D match to TRBD1 (5 bases). From germline, CDR1 is MNHNS and CDR2 SASEGT. This CDR3 is built from 14 residues. Here the CDR3 reads CVSRSGGYNSPLHF. The CDR3 DNA is TGTGTCAGCAGGTCGGGGGGGTATAATTCACCCCTCCACTTT.

This clonotype has ten or more counts. J is TRBJ1-1 and V is TRBV29-1; 11 bases align to TRBD1. Germline V gene lookup returns CDR1 SQVTM and CDR2 ANQGSEA. This CDR3 has 12 amino acids. Germline trimming cut 8 bases from V and 5 bases from J; bases unmatched to any gene: 4. Written as DNA, the CDR3 is TGCAGCCCTGGGACAGGGGGGACTGAAGCTTTCTTT. As protein: CSPGTGGTEAFF.